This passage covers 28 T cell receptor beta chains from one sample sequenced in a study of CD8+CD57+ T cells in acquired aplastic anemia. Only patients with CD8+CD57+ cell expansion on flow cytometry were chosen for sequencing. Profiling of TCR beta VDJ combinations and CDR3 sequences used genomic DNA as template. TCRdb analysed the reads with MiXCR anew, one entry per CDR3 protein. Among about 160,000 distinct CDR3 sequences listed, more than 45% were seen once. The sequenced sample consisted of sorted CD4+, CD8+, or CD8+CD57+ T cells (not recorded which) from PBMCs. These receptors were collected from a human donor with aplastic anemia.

For the CDR3, the DNA is TGTGCCAGCAGCCAGGGGGAGGTGGGAAAACTGTTTTTT. Its translation is CASSQGEVGKLFF. The chain links TRBV3-1 to TRBJ1-4; D might be TRBD1 (5 bases). Germline CDR1 reads LGHDT; CDR2 reads YNNKEL (reference sequence). V dropped 3 bases and J dropped 10 bases, with 12 bases sitting between them. The CDR3 extends over 13 amino acids.

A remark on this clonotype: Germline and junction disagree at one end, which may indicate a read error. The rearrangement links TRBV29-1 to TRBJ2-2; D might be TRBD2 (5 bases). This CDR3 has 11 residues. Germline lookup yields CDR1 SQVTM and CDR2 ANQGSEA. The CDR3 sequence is CSVDMDGELFF. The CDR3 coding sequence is TGCAGCGTTGATATGGACGGGGAACTGTTTTTT.

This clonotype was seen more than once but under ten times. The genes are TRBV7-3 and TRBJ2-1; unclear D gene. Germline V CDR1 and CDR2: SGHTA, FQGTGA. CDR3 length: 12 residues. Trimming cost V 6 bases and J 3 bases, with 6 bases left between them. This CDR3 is CASSSNYNEQFF. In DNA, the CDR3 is TGTGCCAGCAGTTCCAACTACAATGAGCAGTTCTTC. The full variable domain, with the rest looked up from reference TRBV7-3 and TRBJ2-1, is GAGVSQTPSNKVTEKGKYVELRCDPISGHTALYWYRQSLGQGPEFLIYFQGTGAADDSGLPNDRFFAVRPEGSVSTLKIQRTERGDSAVYLCASSSNYNEQFFGPGTRLTVL.

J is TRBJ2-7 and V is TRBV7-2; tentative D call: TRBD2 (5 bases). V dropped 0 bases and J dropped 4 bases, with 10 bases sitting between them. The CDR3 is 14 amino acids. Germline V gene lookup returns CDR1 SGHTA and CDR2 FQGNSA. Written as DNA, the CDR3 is TGTGCCAGCAGCTTAGCCCGGGGAAGTTACGAGCAGTACTTC. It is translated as CASSLARGSYEQYF.

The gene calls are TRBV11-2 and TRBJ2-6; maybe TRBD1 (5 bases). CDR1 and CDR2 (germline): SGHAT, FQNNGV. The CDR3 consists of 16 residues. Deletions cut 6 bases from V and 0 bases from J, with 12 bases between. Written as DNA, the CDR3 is TGTGCCAGCAGAGCAAGGGGTTACTCTGGGGCCAACGTCCTGACTTTC. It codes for CASRARGYSGANVLTF.

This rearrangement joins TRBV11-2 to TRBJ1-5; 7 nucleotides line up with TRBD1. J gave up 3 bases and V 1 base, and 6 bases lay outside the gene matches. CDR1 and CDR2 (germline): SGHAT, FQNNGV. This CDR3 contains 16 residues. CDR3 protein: CASSLVGQANNQPQHF. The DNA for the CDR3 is TGTGCCAGCAGCTTAGTAGGACAGGCTAACAATCAGCCCCAGCATTTT.

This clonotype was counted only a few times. CDR3 sequence: CSVEDNRGRHGYTF. CDR3 coding DNA: TGCAGCGTTGAAGATAACAGGGGGCGTCATGGCTACACCTTC. This chain uses TRBV29-1 with TRBJ1-2, with TRBD1 matching 9 bases. This CDR3 is built from 14 residues. The junction had 5 bases not matched to a gene; V was cut back by 0 bases and J by 6 bases. CDR1 SQVTM and CDR2 ANQGSEA come from the germline V gene. The variable domain in full, completed from reference TRBV29-1 and TRBJ1-2, reads SAVISQKPSRDICQRGTSLTIQCQVDSQVTMMFWYRQQPGQSLTLIATANQGSEATYESGFVIDKFPISRPNLTFSTLTVSNMSPEDSSIYLCSVEDNRGRHGYTFGSGTRLTVV.

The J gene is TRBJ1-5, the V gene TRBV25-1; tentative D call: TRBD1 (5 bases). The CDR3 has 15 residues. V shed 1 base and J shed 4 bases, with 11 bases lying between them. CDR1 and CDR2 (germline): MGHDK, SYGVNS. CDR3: CASSESGFRNQPQHF. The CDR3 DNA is TGTGCCAGCAGTGAATCAGGGTTTAGGAATCAGCCCCAGCATTTT.

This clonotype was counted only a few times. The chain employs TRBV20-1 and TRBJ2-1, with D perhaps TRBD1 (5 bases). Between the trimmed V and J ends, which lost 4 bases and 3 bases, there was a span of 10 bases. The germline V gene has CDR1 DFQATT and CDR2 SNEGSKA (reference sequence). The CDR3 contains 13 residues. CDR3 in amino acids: CSANTGDYNEQFF. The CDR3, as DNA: TGCAGTGCTAACACAGGAGACTACAATGAGCAGTTCTTC.

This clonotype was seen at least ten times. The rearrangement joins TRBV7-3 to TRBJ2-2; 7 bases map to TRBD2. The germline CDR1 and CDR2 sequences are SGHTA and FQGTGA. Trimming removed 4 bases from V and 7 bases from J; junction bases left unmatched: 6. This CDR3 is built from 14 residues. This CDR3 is CASSSLGGGGELFF. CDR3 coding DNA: TGTGCCAGCAGCTCTCTGGGCGGGGGCGGGGAGCTGTTTTTT.

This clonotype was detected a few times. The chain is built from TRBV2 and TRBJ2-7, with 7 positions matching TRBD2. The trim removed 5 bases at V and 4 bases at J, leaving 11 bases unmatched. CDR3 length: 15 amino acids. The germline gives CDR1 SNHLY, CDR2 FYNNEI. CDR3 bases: TGTGCCAGCAGTATGCGGGGAAGCGGGACTTACGAGCAGTACTTC. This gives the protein CASSMRGSGTYEQYF.

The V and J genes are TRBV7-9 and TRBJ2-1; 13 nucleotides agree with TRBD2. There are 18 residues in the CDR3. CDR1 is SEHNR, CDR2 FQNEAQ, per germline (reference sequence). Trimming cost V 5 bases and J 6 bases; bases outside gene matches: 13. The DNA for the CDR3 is TGTGCCAGCAGCCTGAATACGGGACTAGCGGGAAGGGGCAATGAGCAGTTCTTC. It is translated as CASSLNTGLAGRGNEQFF. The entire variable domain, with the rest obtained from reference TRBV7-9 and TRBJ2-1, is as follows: DTGVSQNPRHKITKRGQNVTFRCDPISEHNRLYWYRQTLGQGPEFLTYFQNEAQLEKSRLLSDRFSAERPKGSFSTLEIQRTEQGDSAMYLCASSLNTGLAGRGNEQFFGPGTRLTVL.

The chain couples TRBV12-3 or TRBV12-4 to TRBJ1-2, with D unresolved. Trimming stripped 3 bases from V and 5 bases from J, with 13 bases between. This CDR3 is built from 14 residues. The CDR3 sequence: CASSFGPRDYGYTF. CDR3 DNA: TGTGCCAGCAGTTTCGGGCCGCGGGATTATGGCTACACCTTC.

This CDR3 reads CASSDLPYEQYF. In nucleotides, the CDR3 is TGTGCCAGCAGTGATCTTCCCTACGAGCAGTACTTC. This chain links TRBV2 with TRBJ2-7; D remains unclear. The germline gives CDR1 SNHLY, CDR2 FYNNEI. V was pared by 3 bases and J by 2 bases, with 5 bases between. This CDR3 contains 12 residues.

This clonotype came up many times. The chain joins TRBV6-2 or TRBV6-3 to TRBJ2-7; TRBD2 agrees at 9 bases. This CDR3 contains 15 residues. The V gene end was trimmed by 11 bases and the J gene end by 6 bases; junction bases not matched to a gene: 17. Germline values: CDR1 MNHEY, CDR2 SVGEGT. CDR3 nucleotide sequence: TGTGCCTCACTTATGGTGGCGGGAGGGCCTGGCGAGCAGTACTTC. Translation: CASLMVAGGPGEQYF.

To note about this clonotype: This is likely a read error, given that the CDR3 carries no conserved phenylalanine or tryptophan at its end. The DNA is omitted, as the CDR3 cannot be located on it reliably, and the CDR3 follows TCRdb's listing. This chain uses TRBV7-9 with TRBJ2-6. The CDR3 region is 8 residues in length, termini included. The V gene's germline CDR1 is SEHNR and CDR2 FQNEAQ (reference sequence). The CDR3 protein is CASSSSTS.

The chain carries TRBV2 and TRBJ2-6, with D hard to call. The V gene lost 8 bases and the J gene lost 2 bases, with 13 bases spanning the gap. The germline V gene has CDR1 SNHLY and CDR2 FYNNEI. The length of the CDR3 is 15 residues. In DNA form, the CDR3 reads TGTGCCAGCCACCTCTGGAATACTGGGGCCAACGTCCTGACTTTC. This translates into CASHLWNTGANVLTF.

The CDR3, as DNA: TGTGCCTGGAGTGTAGCCCCCTTAGGGGGAAGCTCCTACGAGCAGTACTTC. It is translated as CAWSVAPLGGSSYEQYF. J is TRBJ2-7 and V is TRBV30; a weak D match, TRBD1 (6 bases). Germline values: CDR1 GTSNPN, CDR2 SVGIG (reference sequence). The CDR3 has 17 residues. Trimming left V 0 bases short and J 0 bases short, with 18 bases between.

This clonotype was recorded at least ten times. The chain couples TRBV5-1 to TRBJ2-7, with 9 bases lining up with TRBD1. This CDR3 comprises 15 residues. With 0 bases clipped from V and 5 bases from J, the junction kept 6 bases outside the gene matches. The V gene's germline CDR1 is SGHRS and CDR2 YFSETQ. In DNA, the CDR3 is TGCGCCAGCAGCTTGGACGGGACAGGGTGGAACGAGCAGTACTTC. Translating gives CASSLDGTGWNEQYF. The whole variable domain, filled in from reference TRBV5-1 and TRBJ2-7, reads KAGVTQTPRYLIKTRGQQVTLSCSPISGHRSVSWYQQTPGQGLQFLFEYFSETQRNKGNFPGRFSGRQFSNSRSEMNVSTLELGDSALYLCASSLDGTGWNEQYFGPGTRLTVT.

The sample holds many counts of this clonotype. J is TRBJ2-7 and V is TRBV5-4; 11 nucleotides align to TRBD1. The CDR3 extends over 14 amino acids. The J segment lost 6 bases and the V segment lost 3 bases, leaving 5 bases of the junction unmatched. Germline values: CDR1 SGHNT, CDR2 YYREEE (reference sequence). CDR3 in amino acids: CASSSPGQGAEQYF. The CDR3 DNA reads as TGTGCCAGCAGCTCGCCCGGACAGGGGGCCGAGCAGTACTTC.

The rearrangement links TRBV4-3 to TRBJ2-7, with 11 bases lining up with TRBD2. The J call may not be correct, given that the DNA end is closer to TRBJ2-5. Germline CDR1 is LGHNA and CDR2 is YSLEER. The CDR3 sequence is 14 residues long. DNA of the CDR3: TGCGCCAGCAGCCAGGGACTAGCGGAAGAGACCCAGTACTTC. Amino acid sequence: CASSQGLAEETQYF.

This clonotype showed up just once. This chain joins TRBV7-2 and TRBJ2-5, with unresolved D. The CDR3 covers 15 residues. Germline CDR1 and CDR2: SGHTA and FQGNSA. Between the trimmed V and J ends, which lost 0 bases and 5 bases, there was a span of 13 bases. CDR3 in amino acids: CASSLAMDEAETQYF. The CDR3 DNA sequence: TGTGCCAGCAGCTTAGCGATGGATGAGGCGGAGACCCAGTACTTC.

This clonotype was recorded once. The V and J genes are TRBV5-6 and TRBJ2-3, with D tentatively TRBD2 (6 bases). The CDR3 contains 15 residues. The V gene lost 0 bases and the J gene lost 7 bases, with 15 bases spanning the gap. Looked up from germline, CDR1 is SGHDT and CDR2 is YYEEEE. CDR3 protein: CASSLEGTAGYTQYF. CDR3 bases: TGTGCCAGCAGCTTGGAGGGAACGGCGGGGTATACGCAGTATTTT.

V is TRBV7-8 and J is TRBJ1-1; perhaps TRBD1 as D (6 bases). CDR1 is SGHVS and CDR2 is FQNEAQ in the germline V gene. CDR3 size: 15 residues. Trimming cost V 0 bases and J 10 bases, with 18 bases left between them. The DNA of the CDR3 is TGTGCCAGCAGCTTAGCGGCAGGGGTGCGAGTGAGAGCTTTCTTT. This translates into CASSLAAGVRVRAFF.

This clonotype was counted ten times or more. The CDR3 protein is CASSQGSNEKLFF. CDR3 nucleotide sequence: TGTGCCAGCAGCCAGGGATCTAATGAAAAACTGTTTTTT. The chain carries TRBV3-1 and TRBJ1-4; no clear D gene. The CDR3 sequence is 13 residues long. The ends were cut back, 3 bases at V and 3 bases at J, with 5 bases in the middle. In germline, CDR1 is LGHDT, CDR2 YNNKEL (reference sequence).

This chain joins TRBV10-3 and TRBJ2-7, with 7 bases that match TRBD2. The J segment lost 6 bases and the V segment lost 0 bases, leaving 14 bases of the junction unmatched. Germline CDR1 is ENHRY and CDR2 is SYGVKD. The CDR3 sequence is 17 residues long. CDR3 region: CAISESMGNGRGREQYF. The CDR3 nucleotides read TGTGCCATCAGTGAGTCGATGGGTAATGGGAGGGGCCGCGAGCAGTACTTC.

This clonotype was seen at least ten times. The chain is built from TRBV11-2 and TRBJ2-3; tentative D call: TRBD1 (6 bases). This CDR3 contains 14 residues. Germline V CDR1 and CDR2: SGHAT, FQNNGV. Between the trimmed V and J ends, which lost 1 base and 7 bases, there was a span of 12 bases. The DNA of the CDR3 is TGTGCCAGCAGCTTAGTCCCAGGGGAGAATACGCAGTATTTT. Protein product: CASSLVPGENTQYF.

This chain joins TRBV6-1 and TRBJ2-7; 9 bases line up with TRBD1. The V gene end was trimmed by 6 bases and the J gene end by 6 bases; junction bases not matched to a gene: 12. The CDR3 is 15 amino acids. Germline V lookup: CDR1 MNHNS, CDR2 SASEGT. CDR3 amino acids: CASRPSGTGRLEQYF. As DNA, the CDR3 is TGTGCCAGCAGACCGTCCGGGACAGGGCGGCTCGAGCAGTACTTC.